This T cell receptor beta chain originates from a study of T cells in Graves' hyperthyroidism and ophthalmopathy. Overall study: Specimen type is peripheral blood, collected at initial diagnosis prior to any treatment.

This CDR3 region has 18 residues. V was cut by 5 bases and J by 6 bases, with 29 bases left in between. CDR1 and CDR2 from the germline V gene are SGHTA and FQGTGA. Study-level points and caveats: The model made its ophthalmopathy prediction, and onset followed a median approximately six months later.

The study included ophthalmopathy patients with Clinical Activity Score at least 3, NOSPECS grade at least 4 and duration under 3 months. Exclusion of a patient resulted from uncontrolled infection, other autoimmune disease, pregnancy or lactation. Amplification yielded TCR beta CDR3 regions, with RNA transcripts as the source. The HTBI set primed first-round TCR CDR3 RT-PCR. MiXCR was run by TCRdb on the multiplex PCR reads, yielding one entry per CDR3 protein. The sample lists about half a million distinct CDR3 sequences, about 22% seen once, with approximately 49% in the top ten. This clonotype turned up a few times. As yet, its antigen is unknown.

The chain links TRBV7-3 to TRBJ2-7, with D possibly matching TRBD2 (6 bases). The TCR originated in a woman between 70 and 85 years old with Graves' ophthalmopathy. Input material: blood. The chain's CDR3 is CASSPGSGRLETRLEQYF. The DNA of the CDR3 is TGTGCCAGCAGCCCCGGGTCAGGGCGACTAGAAACGAGGCTCGAGCAGTACTTC.